The 2 T cell receptor beta chains in this list originate from one sample, sequenced in a study of blood T cell repertoires in COVID-19. Assay: immunoSEQ multiplex PCR; the TCRdb copy retains only in-frame clones and omits some. The sample contains some 83,000 clones, less than 90% of which appear only once. Sequencing input: peripheral blood. The receptors come from an elderly man in a cohort sampled during active COVID-19.

V and J are TRBV7-2 and TRBJ2-7, with 8 positions matching TRBD2. CDR1 is SGHTA and CDR2 is FQGNSA in the germline V gene. Trimming removed 5 bases from V and 6 bases from J; junction bases left unmatched: 6. The CDR3 is 13 amino acids. The CDR3: CASSPRGGAEQYF. CDR3 DNA sequence: TGTGCCAGCAGCCCCCGGGGGGGGGCCGAGCAGTACTTC.

V usage is TRBV4-3 and J usage is TRBJ1-5; D not certain. CDR3 length: 15 amino acids. CDR1 and CDR2 (germline): LGHNA, YSLEER. V gave up 4 bases and J gave up 0 bases, with 10 bases separating them. This chain's CDR3 is CASSPNRNSNQPQHF. DNA of the CDR3: TGCGCCAGCAGCCCAAACAGAAATAGCAATCAGCCCCAGCATTTT.